What follows are 21 T cell receptor beta chains derived from one specimen sequenced in a study of T cells after yellow fever vaccination. TCRdb ran MiXCR on the 5' RACE reads and lists one entry per CDR3 protein. The sample contains 300,000 to 350,000 distinct CDR3 sequences, approximately 4.2% of which appear only once. Source: PBMCs, taken 5 days after the yellow fever booster vaccination. The origin of the receptors is a young man who received the YFV17D yellow fever vaccine.

This chain connects TRBV7-2 to TRBJ2-7; 8 bases line up with TRBD1. CDR1 and CDR2 (germline): SGHTA, FQGNSA. J lost 2 bases, V lost 5 bases, and 8 bases had no gene match. CDR3 size: 15 residues. CDR3 DNA: TGTGCCAGCAGCCCATGGACAGGGTCAGCCTACGAGCAGTACTTC. It translates to CASSPWTGSAYEQYF.

This clonotype appeared many times. V is TRBV10-3 and J is TRBJ2-7, with 7 nucleotides matching TRBD1. J gave up 1 base and V 8 bases, and 5 bases lay outside the gene matches. Germline CDR1 is ENHRY and CDR2 is SYGVKD. This CDR3 region has 13 residues. CDR3 loop: CAIGQDDSYEQYF. CDR3 bases: TGTGCCATCGGACAGGACGATTCCTACGAGCAGTACTTC.

This clonotype was counted only a few times. CDR3 nucleotide sequence: TGTGCCAGCAGTCCACAGGGGAATAGCAATCAGCCCCAGCATTTT. It yields the protein CASSPQGNSNQPQHF. The chain links TRBV12-3 or TRBV12-4 to TRBJ1-5, with 7 nucleotides matching TRBD1. The CDR3 is made up of 15 amino acids. The trim removed 5 bases at V and 0 bases at J, leaving 4 bases unmatched.

The rearrangement links TRBV7-2 to TRBJ2-5; D unresolved. V shed 5 bases and J shed 4 bases, with 11 bases lying between them. Germline V lookup: CDR1 SGHTA, CDR2 FQGNSA. The CDR3 is 13 amino acids. The CDR3 is CASSRDFGETQYF. In nucleotides, the CDR3 is TGTGCCAGCAGCCGAGACTTTGGAGAGACCCAGTACTTC.

At least ten counts were recorded for this clonotype. The gene calls are TRBV11-3 and TRBJ2-5; 9 nucleotides align to TRBD1. Trimming at V came to 4 bases and at J to 3 bases, leaving 6 bases not matched to a gene. This CDR3 is built from 15 residues. The germline CDR1 and CDR2 sequences are SGHNT and YENEEA. The DNA of the CDR3 is TGTGCCAGCAGCTCGGCCAGGGACAGGGAAGAGACCCAGTACTTC. This gives the protein CASSSARDREETQYF.

This clonotype turned up a few times. The CDR3 sequence: CASSFRTGHENGYTF. CDR3 nucleotides: TGTGCCAGCAGTTTTCGGACAGGGCATGAAAATGGCTACACCTTC. The rearrangement links TRBV5-8 to TRBJ1-2, with 8 bases aligning to TRBD1. Trimming at V came to 5 bases and at J to 6 bases, leaving 12 bases not matched to a gene. The CDR3 is made up of 15 amino acids. CDR1 is SGHTS, CDR2 YDEGEE, per germline.

This clonotype came up a few times. The J gene is TRBJ1-6, the V gene TRBV24-1, with D hard to call. This CDR3 comprises 12 residues. Germline V gives CDR1 KGHDR, CDR2 SFDVKD. V lost 4 bases, J lost 10 bases, and 7 bases lay in between. The CDR3 DNA sequence: TGTGCCACCAGTGACGGGAACTCACCCCTCCACTTT. Encoded protein: CATSDGNSPLHF.

This clonotype was seen more than once but under ten times. The chain links TRBV4-2 to TRBJ2-4; D is possibly TRBD2 (6 bases). The CDR3 totals 16 residues. The V gene lost 0 bases and the J gene lost 7 bases, with 16 bases spanning the gap. Germline V gives CDR1 LGHNA, CDR2 YNFKEQ. The CDR3 nucleotides read TGTGCCAGCAGCCAAGACCCCGCCGGGGGATTCAACATTCAGTACTTC. This translates into CASSQDPAGGFNIQYF.

This clonotype has ten or more counts. The CDR3 region has the DNA TGTGCCAGCAGTTACCTGGCGGGGCGGCATGAGCAGTTCTTC. It specifies CASSYLAGRHEQFF. The gene calls are TRBV6-2 or TRBV6-3 and TRBJ2-1, with D tentatively TRBD2 (6 bases). Between the trimmed V and J ends, which lost 2 bases and 8 bases, there was a span of 13 bases. This CDR3 region has 14 residues. Germline V gene sequence: CDR1 MNHEY, CDR2 SVGEGT.

This clonotype has only a few counts. The CDR3 DNA reads TGCGCCAGCAGCCAAGATATAAGGGGGAATCTGTACAATGAGCAGTTCTTC. As protein: CASSQDIRGNLYNEQFF. V usage is TRBV4-1 and J usage is TRBJ2-1; perhaps TRBD1 as D (6 bases). V was shortened by 0 bases and J by 4 bases, with 16 bases between the two germline ends. The CDR3 contains 17 residues. The germline gives CDR1 MGHRA, CDR2 YSYEKL.

This chain uses TRBV5-5 with TRBJ2-7; 12 nucleotides align to TRBD2. The V gene's germline CDR1 is SGHKS and CDR2 YYEKEE (reference sequence). This CDR3 spans 16 amino acids. The J segment lost 2 bases and the V segment lost 0 bases, leaving 3 bases of the junction unmatched. The CDR3 nucleotides are TGTGCCAGCAGCTTGGACGGACTAGCGGGAACCTACGAGCAGTACGTC. It translates to CASSLDGLAGTYEQYV.

A remark on this clonotype: A read error may explain this, as a much larger clone is one base away. This chain links TRBV18 with TRBJ1-1; the D is unclear. Trimming removed 4 bases from V and 11 bases from J, with 14 bases in between. Germline V gives CDR1 KGHSH, CDR2 LQKENI. This CDR3 region has 12 residues. The chain's CDR3 is CASSQPGRSAFF. CDR3 DNA sequence: TGTGCCAGCTCACAACCCGGCAGGTCGGCTTTCTTT. The full variable domain, rest sourced from reference TRBV18 and TRBJ1-1, is NAGVMQNPRHLVRRRGQEARLRCSPMKGHSHVYWYRQLPEEGLKFMVYLQKENIIDESGMPKERFSAEFPKEGPSILRIQQVVRGDSAAYFCASSQPGRSAFFGQGTRLTVV.

There are a few counts of this clonotype. The V call is TRBV5-1, the J call TRBJ2-1, with TRBD2 identical over 7 bases. Per the germline V gene, CDR1 is SGHRS and CDR2 is YFSETQ. V lost 0 bases, J lost 1 base, and 7 bases stayed unmatched. This CDR3 spans 17 amino acids. The CDR3 loop is CASSLDGGIASYNEQFF. Here the CDR3 DNA reads TGCGCCAGCAGCTTGGACGGGGGGATCGCGTCCTACAATGAGCAGTTCTTC.

Only a few counts were recorded for this clonotype. This sequence joins TRBV7-2 and TRBJ2-3, with TRBD2 matching 9 bases. V shed 6 bases, J shed 5 bases, and the junction held 15 bases outside the gene matches. Germline V gene lookup returns CDR1 SGHTA and CDR2 FQGNSA. CDR3 length: 17 residues. CDR3 nucleotide sequence: TGTGCCAGCAGTCCGTGGGCTAGCGGGGCTGGGGTAGATACGCAGTATTTT. Amino acids: CASSPWASGAGVDTQYF.

This clonotype was observed many times. V and J are TRBV7-2 and TRBJ2-5; D is ambiguous. The CDR3 is made up of 14 amino acids. Germline assignment: CDR1 SGHTA and CDR2 FQGNSA. V lost 1 base and J lost 2, with 8 bases in between. The CDR3 region has the DNA TGTGCCAGCAGCTTAGTACGCGGACAAGAGACCCAGTACTTC. Amino acids: CASSLVRGQETQYF. The full variable domain, with the rest looked up from reference TRBV7-2 and TRBJ2-5, is GAGVSQSPSNKVTEKGKDVELRCDPISGHTALYWYRQSLGQGLEFLIYFQGNSAPDKSGLPSDRFSAERTGGSVSTLTIQRTQQEDSAVYLCASSLVRGQETQYFGPGTRLLVL.

The V and J genes are TRBV12-3 or TRBV12-4 and TRBJ2-7; maybe TRBD2 (6 bases). The V gene lost 6 bases and the J gene lost 3 bases, with 21 bases spanning the gap. The length of the CDR3 is 16 residues. The chain's CDR3 is CASSPGEDSYDYEQYF. In DNA form, the CDR3 reads TGTGCCAGCAGCCCCGGGGAGGACTCATATGACTACGAGCAGTACTTC.

This chain links TRBV9 with TRBJ1-2, with a weak D call TRBD1 (6 bases). The CDR3 length is 14 residues. Germline V gene lookup returns CDR1 SGDLS and CDR2 YYNGEE. V was cut by 0 bases and J by 4 bases, with 10 bases left in between. The CDR3 reads CASSVAAGVYGYTF. CDR3 coding DNA: TGTGCCAGCAGCGTAGCTGCAGGGGTCTATGGCTACACCTTC.

This clonotype was observed a few times. The CDR3 coding sequence is TGCGCCAGCAGCGTGCTAGGGGCGAGGAACACCGGGGAGCTGTTTTTT. Its protein is CASSVLGARNTGELFF. The rearrangement joins TRBV5-1 to TRBJ2-2; D is possibly TRBD1 (5 bases). Germline V gives CDR1 SGHRS, CDR2 YFSETQ. V was cut by 4 bases and J by 1 base, with 14 bases left in between. The CDR3 has 16 residues.

The V and J genes are TRBV6-6 and TRBJ2-7; D call uncertain. This CDR3 contains 14 residues. V was clipped by 5 bases and J by 2 bases, with 13 bases between them. Germline V lookup: CDR1 MNHNY, CDR2 SVGAGI (reference sequence). The CDR3 coding sequence is TGTGCCAGCAGTATACAACAGAATACCTACGAGCAGTACGTC. Amino acid sequence: CASSIQQNTYEQYV.

This clonotype showed up many times. V is TRBV7-3 and J is TRBJ1-2; 8 bases map to TRBD1. The germline gives CDR1 SGHTA, CDR2 FQGTGA. The CDR3 contains 13 residues. V shed 4 bases and J 8 bases; nucleotides not matched to a gene: 6. The CDR3 nucleotides read TGTGCCAGCAGCTACGACAGGGGAAGGGGCTACACCTTC. This translates into CASSYDRGRGYTF.

The chain carries TRBV18 and TRBJ1-6; 9 nucleotides match TRBD1. Germline V gene sequence: CDR1 KGHSH, CDR2 LQKENI. The CDR3 totals 17 residues. V dropped 3 bases and J dropped 3; count of bases not matched to a gene: 6. The chain's CDR3 is CASSPSTGGDYNSPLHF. As DNA, the CDR3 is TGTGCCAGCTCACCCTCGACAGGGGGAGACTATAATTCACCCCTCCACTTT. Full variable domain (outside the CDR3, taken from reference TRBV18 and TRBJ1-6): NAGVMQNPRHLVRRRGQEARLRCSPMKGHSHVYWYRQLPEEGLKFMVYLQKENIIDESGMPKERFSAEFPKEGPSILRIQQVVRGDSAAYFCASSPSTGGDYNSPLHFGNGTRLTVT.